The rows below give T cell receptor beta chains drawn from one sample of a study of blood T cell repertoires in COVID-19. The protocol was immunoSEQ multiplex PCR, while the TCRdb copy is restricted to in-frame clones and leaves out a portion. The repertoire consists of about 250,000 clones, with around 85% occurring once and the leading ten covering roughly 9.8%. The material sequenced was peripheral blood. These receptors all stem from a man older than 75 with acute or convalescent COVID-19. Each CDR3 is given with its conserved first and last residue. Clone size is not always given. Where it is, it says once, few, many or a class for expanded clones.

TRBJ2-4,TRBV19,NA,CASSPSFRGIQYF
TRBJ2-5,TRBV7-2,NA,CASSLGLSQGSGTQYF
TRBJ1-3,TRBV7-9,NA,CASVTGGRGNTIYF
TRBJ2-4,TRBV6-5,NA,CASRDFRGGDIQYF
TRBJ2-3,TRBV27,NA,CASRGTSGGKGTQYF
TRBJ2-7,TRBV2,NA,CASRKQGDEQYF
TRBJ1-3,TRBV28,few,CASSFRRGPFIPIYF
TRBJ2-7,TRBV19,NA,CASSSRTGGSLYEQYF
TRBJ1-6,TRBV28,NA,CASSLWAASSYNSPLHF
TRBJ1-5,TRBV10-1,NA,CASSESTDSYSNQPQHF
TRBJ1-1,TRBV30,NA,CAWRTIRGGDAFF
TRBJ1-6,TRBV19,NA,CASSIPHGSYNSPLHF
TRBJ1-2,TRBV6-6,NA,CASSYSGDDYGYTF
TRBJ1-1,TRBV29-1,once,CSVSTGTNTEAFF
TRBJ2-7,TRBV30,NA,CAWSIRSEQYF
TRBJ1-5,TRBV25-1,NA,CASKGEDYQPQHF